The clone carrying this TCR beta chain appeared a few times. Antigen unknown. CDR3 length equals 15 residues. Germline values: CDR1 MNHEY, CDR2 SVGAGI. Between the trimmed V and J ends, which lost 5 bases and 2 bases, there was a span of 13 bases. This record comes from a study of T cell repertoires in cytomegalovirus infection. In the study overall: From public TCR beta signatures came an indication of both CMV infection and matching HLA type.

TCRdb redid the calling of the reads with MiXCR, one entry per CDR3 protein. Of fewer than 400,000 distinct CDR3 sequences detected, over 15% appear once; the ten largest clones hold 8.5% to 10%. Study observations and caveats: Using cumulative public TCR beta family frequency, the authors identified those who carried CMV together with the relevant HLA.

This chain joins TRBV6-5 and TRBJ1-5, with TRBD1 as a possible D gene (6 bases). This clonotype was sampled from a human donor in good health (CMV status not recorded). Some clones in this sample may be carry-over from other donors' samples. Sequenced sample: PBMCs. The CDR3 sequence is CASSPGQNGNQPQHF. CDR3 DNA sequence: TGTGCCAGCAGTCCCGGACAGAATGGCAATCAGCCCCAGCATTTT.